This is a list of T cell receptor beta chains from one sample in a study of OX40 agonist ivuxolimab in advanced cancers. The assay was immunoSEQ multiplex PCR, and TCRdb's table has in-frame clones only and misses some. Among approximately 66,000 clones listed, about 91% were seen once. The sequencing used CD4+ or CD8+ T cells sorted from blood, collected in a trial of the OX40 agonist ivuxolimab. The origin of the receptors is an adult with an advanced solid tumor such as melanoma, head and neck, liver or kidney cancer. CDR3s include the opening cysteine and the closing phenylalanine or tryptophan. Each record gives: V gene, D gene, CDR3 length, clone size, J gene, CDR3 DNA, CDR3 protein. A D gene is named only where the DNA matches it firmly. The size entry is marked missing in some rows and otherwise reads once, few, many or a size class.

>TRBV4-2|.|15|once|TRBJ1-4
TGTGCCAGCAGCCAAGATCGGAACGGCCCCGCTGGACTGTTTTTT
CASSQDRNGPAGLFF
>TRBV6-5|.|11|.|TRBJ1-2
TGTGCCAGCAGTTCCAACTATGGCTACACCTTC
CASSSNYGYTF
>TRBV6-5|.|15|.|TRBJ1-1
TGTGCCAGCAGTTACTATGGAGGTAGGAACACTGAAGCTTTCTTT
CASSYYGGRNTEAFF
>TRBV5-4|.|16|.|TRBJ2-6
TGTGCCAGCAGCTTGGTACAGTCTTCCGGGGCCAACGTCCTGACTTTC
CASSLVQSSGANVLTF
>TRBV11-2|.|12|.|TRBJ1-1
TGTGCCAGCAGCAGGGGGTTCACTGAAGCTTTCTTT
CASSRGFTEAFF
>TRBV30|.|12|.|TRBJ2-5
TGTGCCTGGCGAAAGCGGGAAGAGACCCAGTACTTC
CAWRKREETQYF
>TRBV27|.|16|.|TRBJ1-2
TGTGCCAGCAGCCCAATCGATAACACGGCTAACTATGGCTACACCTTC
CASSPIDNTANYGYTF
>TRBV10-1|.|15|once|TRBJ2-2
TGCGCCAGTAGCGATGGGACGGCAAACACCGGGGAGCTGTTTTTT
CASSDGTANTGELFF
>TRBV5-8|.|15|.|TRBJ1-5
TGTGCCAGCAGCTTGCCGGGGACGGGGAATCAGCCCCAGCATTTT
CASSLPGTGNQPQHF
>TRBV19|.|15|.|TRBJ1-2
TGTGCCAGTAGTATGCTTGCCGGGACGGCCTATGGCTACACCTTC
CASSMLAGTAYGYTF
>TRBV7-9|TRBD1|16|.|TRBJ2-7
TGTGCCAGCAGCTTAGATCCGGGACAGGGGTCGTACGAGCAGTACTTC
CASSLDPGQGSYEQYF
>TRBV9|.|15|once|TRBJ1-6
TGTGCCAGCAGCGTAGAATTAGGGTACAATTCACCCCTCCACTTT
CASSVELGYNSPLHF
>TRBV11-1|.|13|.|TRBJ2-1
TGTGCCAGCAGCTCGGACAGAAACAATGAGCAGTTCTTC
CASSSDRNNEQFF
>TRBV6-1|.|12|.|TRBJ1-1
TGTGCCAGCAGAGTAAGGGGTTCTGAAGCTTTCTTT
CASRVRGSEAFF
>TRBV9|.|15|.|TRBJ1-3
TGTGCCAGCAGCGTAGACCCCAGGGCTGGAAACACCATATATTTT
CASSVDPRAGNTIYF
>TRBV7-2|.|15|.|TRBJ1-2
TGTGCCAGCAGCTTTAGTCCGGGGGCGGAATGGGGCTACACCTTC
CASSFSPGAEWGYTF
>TRBV30|TRBD1|13|.|TRBJ1-6
TGTGCCTGGACGACAGGGAATAATTCACCCCTCCACTTT
CAWTTGNNSPLHF
>TRBV6-1|TRBD1|15|.|TRBJ1-2
TGTGCCAGCAGTGAAGGGACAGGGGGCTTCTATGGCTACACCTTC
CASSEGTGGFYGYTF
>TRBV29-1|.|13|.|TRBJ2-5
TGCAGCGTCTCACCGGGTTACGAAGAGACCCAGTACTTC
CSVSPGYEETQYF
>TRBV27|.|12|.|TRBJ1-1
TGTGCCAGCAGCACGGTTAACACTGAAGCTTTCTTT
CASSTVNTEAFF
>TRBV7-2|.|16|once|TRBJ2-1
TGTGCCAGCAGCTTAGAAGCCCCACCTTATGTGAATGAGCAGTTCTTC
CASSLEAPPYVNEQFF
>TRBV27|.|13|.|TRBJ1-3
TGTGCCAGCAGTTTTATGGCCGGAAACACCATATATTTT
CASSFMAGNTIYF